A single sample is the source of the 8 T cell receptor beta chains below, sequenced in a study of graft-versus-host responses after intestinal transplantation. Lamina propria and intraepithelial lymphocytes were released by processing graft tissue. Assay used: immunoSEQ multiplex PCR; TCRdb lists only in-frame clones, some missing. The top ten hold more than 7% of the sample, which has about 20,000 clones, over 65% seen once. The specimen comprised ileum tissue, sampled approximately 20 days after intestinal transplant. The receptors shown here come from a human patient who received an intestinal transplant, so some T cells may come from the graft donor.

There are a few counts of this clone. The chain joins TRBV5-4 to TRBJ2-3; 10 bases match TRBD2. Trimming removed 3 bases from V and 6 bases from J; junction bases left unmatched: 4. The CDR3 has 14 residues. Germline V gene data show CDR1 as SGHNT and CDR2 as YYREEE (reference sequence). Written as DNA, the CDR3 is TGTGCCAGCAGCTCCCTAGCGGGAGCTGATACGCAGTATTTT. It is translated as CASSSLAGADTQYF.

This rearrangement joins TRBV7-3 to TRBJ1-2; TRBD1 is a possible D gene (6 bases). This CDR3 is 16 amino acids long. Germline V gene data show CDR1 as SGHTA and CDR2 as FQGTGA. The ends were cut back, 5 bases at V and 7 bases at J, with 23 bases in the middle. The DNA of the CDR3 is TGTGCCAGCAGCCGAAACGGACAGTGGGGTGGTCGTGGCTACACCTTC. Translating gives CASSRNGQWGGRGYTF. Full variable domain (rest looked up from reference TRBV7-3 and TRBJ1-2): GAGVSQTPSNKVTEKGKYVELRCDPISGHTALYWYRQSLGQGPEFLIYFQGTGAADDSGLPNDRFFAVRPEGSVSTLKIQRTERGDSAVYLCASSRNGQWGGRGYTFGSGTRLTVV.

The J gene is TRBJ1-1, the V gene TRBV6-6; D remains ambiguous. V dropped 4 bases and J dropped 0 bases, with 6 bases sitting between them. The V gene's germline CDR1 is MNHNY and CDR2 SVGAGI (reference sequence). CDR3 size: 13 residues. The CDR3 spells CASSSSVNTEAFF. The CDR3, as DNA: TGTGCCAGCAGTTCGTCAGTGAACACTGAAGCTTTCTTT.

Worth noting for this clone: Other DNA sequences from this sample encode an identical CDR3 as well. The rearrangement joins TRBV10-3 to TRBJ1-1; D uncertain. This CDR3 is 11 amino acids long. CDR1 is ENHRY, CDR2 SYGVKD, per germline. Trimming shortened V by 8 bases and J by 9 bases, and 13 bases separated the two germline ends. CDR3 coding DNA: TGTGCCATCGTGTTCGGACTGAAAGCTTTCTTT. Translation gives CAIVFGLKAFF.

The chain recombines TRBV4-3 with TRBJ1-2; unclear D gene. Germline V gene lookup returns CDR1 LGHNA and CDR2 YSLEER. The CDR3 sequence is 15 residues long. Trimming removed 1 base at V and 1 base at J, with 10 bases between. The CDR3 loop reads CASSQVPGSNYGYTF. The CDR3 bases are TGCGCCAGCAGCCAAGTGCCAGGAAGTAACTATGGCTACACCTTC.

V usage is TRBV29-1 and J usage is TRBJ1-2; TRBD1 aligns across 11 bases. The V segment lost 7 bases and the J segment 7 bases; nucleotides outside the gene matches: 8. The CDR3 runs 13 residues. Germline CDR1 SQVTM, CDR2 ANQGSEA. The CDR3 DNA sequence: TGCAGCGCCCGGACAGGGGGCCTTAGTGGCTACACCTTC. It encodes CSARTGGLSGYTF.

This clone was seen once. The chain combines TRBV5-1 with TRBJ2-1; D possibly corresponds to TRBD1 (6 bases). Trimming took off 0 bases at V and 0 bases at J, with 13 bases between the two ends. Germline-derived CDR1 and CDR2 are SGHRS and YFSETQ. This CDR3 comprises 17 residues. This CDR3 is CASSLEITGSSYNEQFF. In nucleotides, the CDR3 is TGCGCCAGCAGCTTGGAAATAACAGGGAGCTCCTACAATGAGCAGTTCTTC.

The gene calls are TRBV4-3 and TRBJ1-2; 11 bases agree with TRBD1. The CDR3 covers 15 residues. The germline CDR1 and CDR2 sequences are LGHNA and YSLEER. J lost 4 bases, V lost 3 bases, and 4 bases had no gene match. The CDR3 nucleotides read TGCGCCAGCAGCCAGGGACAGGGGGGTACCTATGGCTACACCTTC. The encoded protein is CASSQGQGGTYGYTF.